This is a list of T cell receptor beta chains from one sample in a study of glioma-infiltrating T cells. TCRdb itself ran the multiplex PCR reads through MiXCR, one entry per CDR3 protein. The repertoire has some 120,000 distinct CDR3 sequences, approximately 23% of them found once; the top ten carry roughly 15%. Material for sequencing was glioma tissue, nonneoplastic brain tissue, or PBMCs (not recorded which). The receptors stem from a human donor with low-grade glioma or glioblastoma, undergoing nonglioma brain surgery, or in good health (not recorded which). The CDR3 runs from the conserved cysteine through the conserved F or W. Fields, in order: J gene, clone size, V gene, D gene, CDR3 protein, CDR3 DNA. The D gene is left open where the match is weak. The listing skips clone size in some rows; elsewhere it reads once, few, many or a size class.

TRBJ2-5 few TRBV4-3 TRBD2 CASSLILAGQETQYF TGCGCCAGCAGCCTAATCCTAGCGGGGCAAGAGACCCAGTACTTC
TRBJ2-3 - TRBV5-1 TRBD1 CASSRFTPGQTDTQYF TGCGCCAGCAGCCGGTTCACGCCGGGACAGACAGATACGCAGTATTTT
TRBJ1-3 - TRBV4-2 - CASSPGFSGNTIYF TGTGCCAGCAGCCCAGGGTTTTCTGGAAACACCATATATTTT
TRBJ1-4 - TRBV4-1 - CASSQGPGKKLFF TGCGCCAGCAGCCAAGGTCCAGGGAAGAAACTGTTTTTT
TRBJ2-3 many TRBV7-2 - CASSLIKGPDTQYF TGTGCCAGCAGCCTAATAAAAGGCCCAGATACGCAGTATTTT
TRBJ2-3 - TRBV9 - CASSVGPYLLEVDTQYF TGTGCCAGCAGCGTCGGCCCTTATTTGCTAGAAGTAGATACGCAGTATTTT
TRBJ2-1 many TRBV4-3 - CASSQDPRAYNEQFF TGCGCCAGCAGCCAAGATCCCAGGGCCTACAATGAGCAGTTCTTC
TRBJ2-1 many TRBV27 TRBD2 CASSTSGLGYEQFF TGTGCCAGCAGCACTAGCGGGTTAGGGTATGAGCAGTTCTTC
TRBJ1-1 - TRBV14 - CASSPRTNTGAFF TGTGCCAGCAGCCCCAGAACTAACACTGGAGCTTTCTTT
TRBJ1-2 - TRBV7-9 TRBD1 CASSSGTGRGYTF TGTGCCAGCAGCTCGGGGACAGGTCGAGGCTACACCTTC
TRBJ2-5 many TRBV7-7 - CASSLAPAGGQEAQYF TGTGCCAGCAGCTTAGCGCCGGCCGGAGGACAAGAGGCCCAGTACTTC
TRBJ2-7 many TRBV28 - CASSHFQGSNEQYF TGTGCCAGCAGTCATTTCCAGGGGTCTAATGAGCAGTACTTC
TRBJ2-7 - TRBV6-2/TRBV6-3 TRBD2 CASSSSGSYEQYF TGTGCCAGCAGTTCTAGCGGGTCCTACGAGCAGTACTTC
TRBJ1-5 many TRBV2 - CASSGAQVNQPQHF TGTGCCAGCAGTGGAGCCCAGGTCAATCAGCCCCAGCATTTT
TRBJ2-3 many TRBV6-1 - CASRFSDRTDTQYF TGTGCCAGCAGGTTCAGTGACCGCACAGATACGCAGTATTTT
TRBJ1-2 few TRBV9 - CASSASPVGGYTF TGTGCCAGCAGCGCGTCACCGGTCGGTGGCTACACCTTC
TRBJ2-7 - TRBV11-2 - CASSLVLSTYEQYF TGTGCCAGCAGCTTAGTACTATCCACCTACGAGCAGTACTTC
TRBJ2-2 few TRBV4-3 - CASRRGGAGELFF TGCGCCAGCAGACGGGGAGGCGCCGGGGAGCTGTTTTTT
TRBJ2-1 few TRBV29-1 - CSDDGSSYNEQFF TGCAGCGATGACGGTAGTTCCTACAATGAGCAGTTCTTC
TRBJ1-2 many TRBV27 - CASGVLGGRYGYTF TGTGCCAGCGGCGTACTGGGGGGCAGATATGGCTACACCTTC